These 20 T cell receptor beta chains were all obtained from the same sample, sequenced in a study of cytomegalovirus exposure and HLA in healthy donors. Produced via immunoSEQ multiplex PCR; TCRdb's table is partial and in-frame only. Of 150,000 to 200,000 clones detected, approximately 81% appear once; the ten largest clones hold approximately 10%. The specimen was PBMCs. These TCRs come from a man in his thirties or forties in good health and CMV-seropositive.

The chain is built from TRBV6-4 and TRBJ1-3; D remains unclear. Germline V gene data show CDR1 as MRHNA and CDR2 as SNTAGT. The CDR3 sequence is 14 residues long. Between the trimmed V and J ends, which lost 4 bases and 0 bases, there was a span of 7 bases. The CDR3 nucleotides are TGTGCCAGCAGTGTCGAGGACTCTGGAAACACCATATATTTT. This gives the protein CASSVEDSGNTIYF.

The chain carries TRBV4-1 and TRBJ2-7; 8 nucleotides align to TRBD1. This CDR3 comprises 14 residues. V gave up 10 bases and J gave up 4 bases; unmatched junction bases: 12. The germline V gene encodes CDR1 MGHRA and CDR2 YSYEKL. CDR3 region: CAIAFRGQKYEQYF. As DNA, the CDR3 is TGCGCCATTGCTTTCAGGGGGCAGAAATACGAGCAGTACTTC.

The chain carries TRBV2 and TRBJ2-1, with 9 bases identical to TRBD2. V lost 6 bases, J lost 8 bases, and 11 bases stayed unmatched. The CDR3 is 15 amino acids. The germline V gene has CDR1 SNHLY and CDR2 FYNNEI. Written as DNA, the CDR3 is TGTGCCAGCAGGGAGGGACTAGCTTCAGGGGATGAGCAGTTCTTC. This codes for CASREGLASGDEQFF.

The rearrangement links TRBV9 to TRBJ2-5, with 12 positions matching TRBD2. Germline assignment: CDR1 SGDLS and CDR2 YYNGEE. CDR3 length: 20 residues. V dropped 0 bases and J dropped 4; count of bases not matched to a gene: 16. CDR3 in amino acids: CASSVGGVGRLAGVPETQYF. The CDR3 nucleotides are TGTGCCAGCAGCGTAGGGGGAGTCGGGAGACTAGCGGGAGTCCCAGAGACCCAGTACTTC.

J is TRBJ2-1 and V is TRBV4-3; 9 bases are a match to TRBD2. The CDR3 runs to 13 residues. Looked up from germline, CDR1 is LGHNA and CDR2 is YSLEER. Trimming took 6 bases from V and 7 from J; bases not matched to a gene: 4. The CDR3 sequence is CASRKAGGNEQFF. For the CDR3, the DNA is TGCGCCAGCAGGAAGGCGGGAGGGAATGAGCAGTTCTTC.

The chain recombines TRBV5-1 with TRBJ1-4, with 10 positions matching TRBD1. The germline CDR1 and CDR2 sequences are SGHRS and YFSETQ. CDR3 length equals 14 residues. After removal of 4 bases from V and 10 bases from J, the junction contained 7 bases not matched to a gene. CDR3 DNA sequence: TGCGCCAGCAGCGGGACAGGGGACGGCGGAAAACTGTTTTTT. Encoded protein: CASSGTGDGGKLFF. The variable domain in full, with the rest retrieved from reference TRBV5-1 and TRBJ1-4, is KAGVTQTPRYLIKTRGQQVTLSCSPISGHRSVSWYQQTPGQGLQFLFEYFSETQRNKGNFPGRFSGRQFSNSRSEMNVSTLELGDSALYLCASSGTGDGGKLFFGSGTQLSVL.

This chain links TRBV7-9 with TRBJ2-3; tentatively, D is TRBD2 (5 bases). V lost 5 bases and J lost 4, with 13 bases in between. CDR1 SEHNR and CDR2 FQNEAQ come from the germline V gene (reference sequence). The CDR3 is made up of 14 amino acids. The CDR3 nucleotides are TGTGCCAGCAGCCCCCTCGTGGGAGCAGATACGCAGTATTTT. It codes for CASSPLVGADTQYF.

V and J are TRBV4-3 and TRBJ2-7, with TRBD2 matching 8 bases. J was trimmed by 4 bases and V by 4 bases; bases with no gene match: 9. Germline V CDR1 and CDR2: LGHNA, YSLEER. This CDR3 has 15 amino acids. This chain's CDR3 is CASSPQTGGGYEQYF. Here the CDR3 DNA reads TGCGCCAGCAGCCCCCAGACGGGGGGGGGTTACGAGCAGTACTTC.

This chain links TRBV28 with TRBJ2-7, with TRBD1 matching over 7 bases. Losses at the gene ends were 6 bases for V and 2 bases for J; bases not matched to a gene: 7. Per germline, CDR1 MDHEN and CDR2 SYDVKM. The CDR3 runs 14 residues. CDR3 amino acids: CASRLRDRAYEQYF. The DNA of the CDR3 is TGTGCCAGCAGGCTTCGGGACAGAGCCTACGAGCAGTACTTC.

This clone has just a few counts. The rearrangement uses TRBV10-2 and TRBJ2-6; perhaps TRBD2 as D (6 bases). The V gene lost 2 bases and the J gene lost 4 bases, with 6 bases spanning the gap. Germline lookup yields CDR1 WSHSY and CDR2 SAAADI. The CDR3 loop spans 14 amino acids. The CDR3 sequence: CASSEGRGANVLTF. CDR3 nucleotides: TGCGCCAGCAGTGAGGGGAGGGGGGCCAACGTCCTGACTTTC.

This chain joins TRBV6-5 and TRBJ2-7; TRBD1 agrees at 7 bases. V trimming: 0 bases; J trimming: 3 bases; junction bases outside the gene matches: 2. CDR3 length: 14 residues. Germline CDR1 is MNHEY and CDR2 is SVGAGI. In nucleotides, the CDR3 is TGTGCCAGCAGTTACTCGGGGGACAGCTACGAGCAGTACTTC. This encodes CASSYSGDSYEQYF.

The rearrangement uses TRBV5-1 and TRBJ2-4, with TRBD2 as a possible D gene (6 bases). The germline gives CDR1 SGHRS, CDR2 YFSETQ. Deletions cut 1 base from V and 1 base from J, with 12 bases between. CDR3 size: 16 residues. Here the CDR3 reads CASSLRGAGAKNIQYF. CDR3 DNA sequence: TGCGCCAGCAGCTTGAGAGGGGCGGGGGCCAAAAACATTCAGTACTTC.

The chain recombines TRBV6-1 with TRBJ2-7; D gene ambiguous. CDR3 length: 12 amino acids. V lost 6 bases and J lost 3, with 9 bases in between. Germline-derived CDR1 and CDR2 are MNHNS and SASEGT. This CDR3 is CASSLPYYEQYF. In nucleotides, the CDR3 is TGTGCCAGCAGCCTCCCGTACTACGAGCAGTACTTC.

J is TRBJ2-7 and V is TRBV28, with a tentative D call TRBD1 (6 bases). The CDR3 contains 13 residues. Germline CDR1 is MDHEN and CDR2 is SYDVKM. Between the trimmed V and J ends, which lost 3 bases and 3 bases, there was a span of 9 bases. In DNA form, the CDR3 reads TGTGCCAGCAGTTTTAACAGGGTCTACGAGCAGTACTTC. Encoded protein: CASSFNRVYEQYF. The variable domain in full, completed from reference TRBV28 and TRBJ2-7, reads DVKVTQSSRYLVKRTGEKVFLECVQDMDHENMFWYRQDPGLGLRLIYFSYDVKMKEKGDIPEGYSVSREKKERFSLILESASTNQTSMYLCASSFNRVYEQYFGPGTRLTVT.

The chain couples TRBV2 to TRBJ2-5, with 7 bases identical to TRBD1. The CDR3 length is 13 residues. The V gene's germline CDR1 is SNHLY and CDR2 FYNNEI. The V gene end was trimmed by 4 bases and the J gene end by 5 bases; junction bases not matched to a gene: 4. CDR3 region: CASSVGGAETQYF. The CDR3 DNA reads TGTGCCAGCAGTGTAGGGGGCGCCGAGACCCAGTACTTC.

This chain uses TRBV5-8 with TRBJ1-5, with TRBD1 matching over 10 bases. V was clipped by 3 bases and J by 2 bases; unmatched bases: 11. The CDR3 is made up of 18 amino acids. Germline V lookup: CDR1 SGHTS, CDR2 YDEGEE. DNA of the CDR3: TGTGCCAGCAGCTCCACGTCCTCCGGGACAGGGGGCAATCAGCCCCAGCATTTT. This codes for CASSSTSSGTGGNQPQHF.

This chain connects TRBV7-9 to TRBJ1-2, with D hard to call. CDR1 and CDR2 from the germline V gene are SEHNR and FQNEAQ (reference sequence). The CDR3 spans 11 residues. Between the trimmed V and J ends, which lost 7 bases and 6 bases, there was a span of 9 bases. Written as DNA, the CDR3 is TGTGCCAGCATCGAGGGTGATGGCTACACCTTC. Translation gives CASIEGDGYTF.

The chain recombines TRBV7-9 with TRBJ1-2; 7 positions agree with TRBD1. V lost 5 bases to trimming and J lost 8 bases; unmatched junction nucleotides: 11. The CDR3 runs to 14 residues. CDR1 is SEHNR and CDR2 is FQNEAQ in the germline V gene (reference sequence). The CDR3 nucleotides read TGTGCCAGCAGCCTGGGGACAGCCGTTCTCGGCTACACCTTC. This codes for CASSLGTAVLGYTF.

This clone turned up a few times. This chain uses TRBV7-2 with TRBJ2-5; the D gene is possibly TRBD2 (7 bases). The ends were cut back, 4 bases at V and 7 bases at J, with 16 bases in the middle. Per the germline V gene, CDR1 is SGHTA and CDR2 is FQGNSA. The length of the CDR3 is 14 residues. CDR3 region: CASSWGRGGGTQYF. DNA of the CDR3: TGTGCCAGCAGCTGGGGTAGGGGAGGGGGGACCCAGTACTTC. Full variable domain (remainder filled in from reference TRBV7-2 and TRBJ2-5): GAGVSQSPSNKVTEKGKDVELRCDPISGHTALYWYRQSLGQGLEFLIYFQGNSAPDKSGLPSDRFSAERTGGSVSTLTIQRTQQEDSAVYLCASSWGRGGGTQYFGPGTRLLVL.

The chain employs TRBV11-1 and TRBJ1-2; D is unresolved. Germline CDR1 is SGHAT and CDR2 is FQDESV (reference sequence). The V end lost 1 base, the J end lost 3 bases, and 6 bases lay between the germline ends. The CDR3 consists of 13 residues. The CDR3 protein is CASSLGPDYGYTF. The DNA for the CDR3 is TGTGCCAGCAGCTTAGGTCCTGACTATGGCTACACCTTC.